The present T cell receptor (beta chain) was sequenced within a study of tumor and adjacent non-tumor tissue in lung cancer. Study context: There were 11 to 13 adenocarcinoma, a couple of squamous cell carcinoma and 1 small cell lung cancer cases. The patients, approximately 9 men and about five women, were about 30 to 85 with stage I to III disease. Study-level points and caveats: In normal lung, the top 100 clones were significantly more dominant than in tumor.

This sample's RNA came from whole unsorted tissue. This non-tumor lung sample came from over 3 cm beyond the tumor edge. Chemotherapy-naive patients with new lung cancer underwent thoracic surgery in China, August–late 2014. Germline CDR1 reads MGHRA; CDR2 reads YSYEKL. CDR3 length: 19 amino acids. The library came from three nested PCR rounds adapted from ARM-PCR protocols. TCRdb re-called the multiplex PCR reads through MiXCR, storing one row per CDR3 protein. There are over 100,000 distinct CDR3 sequences in the sample; about 61% occur only once, and under 20% lies in the top ten. This clonotype has a handful of counts. Its cognate antigen is unknown. The CDR3 carries no conserved terminal phenylalanine or tryptophan, so it likely arises from a read error.

Sequences were obtained from distant non-tumor lung tissue. The chain links TRBV4-1 to TRBJ2-6; D is possibly TRBD2 (7 bases). The sequence derives from a man aged 60 to 69 with non-small cell lung cancer. CDR3 sequence reads: CASSLWGGTTSSRANVLTL. Written as DNA, the CDR3 is TGCGCCAGCAGCCTTTGGGGGGGGACAACGAGCTCTAGGGCCAACGTCCTGACTCTC.